This T cell receptor (beta chain) was sequenced during a study of blood T cells in healthy people across ages (dated by TCRdb to the mid-2010s). Concerning the study at large: In model experiments, template switching captured roughly one uniquely barcoded TCR beta cDNA molecule for every two T cells. Donors of different ages were randomly distributed across sequencing lanes to avoid experimental bias. Using deep sequencing normalized with unique cDNA molecular identifiers, the study measured how TCR beta repertoire diversity changes with age. The donors were split into four age groups: young (average around 16 years), middle-aged (about 40), aged (approximately 60) and long-lived (roughly 80). Using the same blood draw, the study looked at two additional independent replicas of 1 million unique cDNA reads for two donors, one aged 18 to 30 and the other aged 80 or older.

Donors were a few dozen systemically healthy Caucasian individuals from Russia aged roughly 6 to 95 years. About 9.1 milliliters of peripheral blood were collected from each donor into EDTA-treated Vacutainer tubes. Ficoll-Paque density-gradient centrifugation was used to isolate PBMCs, with at least 7 million obtained per sample. Trizol reagent was used to extract total RNA from PBMCs, with at least 5.5 micrograms per sample. The percentages of naive CD45RAhigh/CD27high T cells were determined by flow cytometry on a PBMC aliquot from every donor. Its CDR3 holds 14 amino acids, cysteine through phenylalanine. Here the CDR3 DNA is all that survives: 42 bases in frame from base 1. Germline trimming amounts to 5 bases on V and 2 bases on J, with 5 as the count of junction bases outside the gene matches. From a lookup of the germline V gene (reference sequence), CDR1 and CDR2 are MNHEY and SMNVEV. What the authors observed across the whole study: There was a strong correlation between observed TCR beta diversity and the percentage of naive T cells measured by flow cytometry. Because the CMV infection status of the donors was unknown, age-related changes in expanded clonotypes may potentially have been confounded. Observed TCR beta diversity per million T cells fell roughly linearly with age, and a significant reduction was already apparent by age approximately 40. Compared with the aged group, the long-lived group had more naive CD4+ T cells, fewer expanded clones and increased TCR diversity, suggesting age selection. Estimates of total diversity based on one million sequenced T cells were considered lower bounds and underestimates. Conclusive comparison of naive and antigen-experienced compartments was prevented by the profiling of bulk unsorted PBMCs.

Only a few counts were recorded for this clonotype. Its recognized antigen is unknown. No much larger clone exists at a distance of one base, and base qualities are not known. The receptor library was made with 5' RACE. Sequencing was performed on an Illumina HiSeq 2500. A second about 7 to 12 cycle PCR used a sample-barcoded 5' primer and a J-beta primer mix. Each TCR beta cDNA molecule received a unique molecular identifier from a template-switch 5' adaptor carrying 12 random nucleotides. Each sample yielded at least 2.5 million CDR3-containing paired-end reads. First-strand cDNA was synthesized from all RNA with the Mint cDNA synthesis kit, primed by a TRBC-specific oligonucleotide. Following uracil-DNA glycosylase treatment, a first 18-cycle PCR with universal primers M1SS and BC2_uni_R was performed on all cDNA. The authors' pipeline ran thus. Each sample was normalized by randomly selecting 1 million high-quality reads, each carrying a distinct molecular identifier. Reads sharing molecular identifiers were discarded rather than binned into consensus sequences. MiTCR, with a Q25 quality threshold and the strictest error-elimination algorithm, was used for CDR3 identification, clonotype clustering and error correction. Lower-bound total TCR beta diversity was estimated with a nonparametric unseen species model using Euler transformation. TCRdb's own reprocessing of the public reads used fastp at Q25 and MiXCR and kept productive beta chains. Entries that share a CDR3 protein sequence are merged under the most common genes and DNA. These V and J calls are TCRdb output, not the study's own analysis. The table for this sample lists 700,000 or so distinct CDR3 sequences; around 41% of them were counted only once. The ten largest clones capture about 30% of the sample.

The receptor chain draws on TRBV27 and TRBJ1-2; 7 of the junction bases match TRBD1. The sample consisted of blood. The sequence was collected from a man older than 75 in good health. Here is the DNA: TGTGCCAGCAGTACCTCGACAGGGAACTATGGCTACACCTTC. Its coded protein is CASSTSTGNYGYTF.